A selection of T cell receptor beta chains follows, all from one sample in a study of cytomegalovirus exposure and HLA in healthy donors. Profiling relied on immunoSEQ multiplex PCR, and the TCRdb table lists in-frame clones only, not all of them. Recorded for this sample: fewer than 70,000 clones. The source material was PBMCs. The receptors stem from a man aged 30 to 45 in good health and CMV-seropositive. CDR3s include the opening cysteine and the closing phenylalanine or tryptophan. Fields, in order: D gene, V gene, J gene, CDR3 DNA, CDR3 protein. D genes are given only for firm matches.

d_call: .
v_call: TRBV30
j_call: TRBJ1-1
cdr3_nt: TGTGCCTGGAGTGTAATAGGCAGGGGTATGAACACTGAAGCTTTCTTT
cdr3_aa: CAWSVIGRGMNTEAFF

d_call: .
v_call: TRBV5-8
j_call: TRBJ1-3
cdr3_nt: TGTGCCAGCAGCGTGGACGGAGCCTCTGGAAACACCATATATTTT
cdr3_aa: CASSVDGASGNTIYF

d_call: .
v_call: TRBV6-5
j_call: TRBJ2-7
cdr3_nt: TGTGCCAGCAGTTACTCTGACAGACCGCTTTACGAGCAGTACTTC
cdr3_aa: CASSYSDRPLYEQYF

d_call: TRBD2
v_call: TRBV2
j_call: TRBJ2-5
cdr3_nt: TGTGCCAGCAGTAGGCTAGCGGGGGACCAAGAGACCCAGTACTTC
cdr3_aa: CASSRLAGDQETQYF

d_call: TRBD1
v_call: TRBV11-1
j_call: TRBJ2-1
cdr3_nt: TGTGCCAGCAGCTCCGGACAGGGAGAGTTCGTCTACAATGAGCAGTTCTTC
cdr3_aa: CASSSGQGEFVYNEQFF

d_call: TRBD1
v_call: TRBV19
j_call: TRBJ2-3
cdr3_nt: TGTGCCAGTAGGAGGACAGGCTCAGATACGCAGTATTTT
cdr3_aa: CASRRTGSDTQYF

d_call: .
v_call: TRBV11-2
j_call: TRBJ2-7
cdr3_nt: TGTGCCAGCAGCTCGTCAGGCTACGAGCAGTACTTC
cdr3_aa: CASSSSGYEQYF

d_call: .
v_call: TRBV30
j_call: TRBJ1-5
cdr3_nt: TGTGCCTGGAGTGTACTCGGACACGAGGATCAGCCCCAGCATTTT
cdr3_aa: CAWSVLGHEDQPQHF

d_call: .
v_call: TRBV29-1
j_call: TRBJ1-2
cdr3_nt: TGCAGCGTTGAAGATCGGTTAACAGGGAGAGACTATGGCTACACCTTC
cdr3_aa: CSVEDRLTGRDYGYTF

d_call: TRBD1
v_call: TRBV6-1
j_call: TRBJ1-4
cdr3_nt: TGTGCCAGCAGAATGACAGGGGGGGATGAAAAACTGTTTTTT
cdr3_aa: CASRMTGGDEKLFF

d_call: .
v_call: TRBV2
j_call: TRBJ2-5
cdr3_nt: TGTGCCAGCAGTGATGAGGGGACCCAGTACTTC
cdr3_aa: CASSDEGTQYF

d_call: TRBD2
v_call: TRBV5-1
j_call: TRBJ2-7
cdr3_nt: TGCGCCAGCAGAAGAAGCGGGGGGGTAGCCTACGAGCAGTACTTC
cdr3_aa: CASRRSGGVAYEQYF

d_call: .
v_call: TRBV18
j_call: TRBJ1-2
cdr3_nt: TGTGCCAGCTCATCATCGGACAGTCTGGCCGTAGGCTACACCTTC
cdr3_aa: CASSSSDSLAVGYTF

d_call: TRBD1
v_call: TRBV7-9
j_call: TRBJ1-1
cdr3_nt: TGTGCCAGCAGCCCACCAACCGGGACAGGGCTTGACACTGAAGCTTTCTTT
cdr3_aa: CASSPPTGTGLDTEAFF

d_call: .
v_call: TRBV29-1
j_call: TRBJ2-1
cdr3_nt: TGCAGCGTTGATGGGACCGGCATTGACTGGACACAGGGTGAGCAGTTCTTC
cdr3_aa: CSVDGTGIDWTQGEQFF

d_call: TRBD1
v_call: TRBV5-6
j_call: TRBJ2-3
cdr3_nt: TGTGCCAGCAGCGTACCAGACAGGGGGCACGATACGCAGTATTTT
cdr3_aa: CASSVPDRGHDTQYF

d_call: .
v_call: TRBV6-5
j_call: TRBJ2-7
cdr3_nt: TGTGCCAGCAGCCTGCTTCCGGGGGCCTACGAGCAGTACTTC
cdr3_aa: CASSLLPGAYEQYF

d_call: TRBD2
v_call: TRBV5-1
j_call: TRBJ2-1
cdr3_nt: TGCGCCAGCAGCTTGGGACTAGCCTCGTCCTCCTACAATGAGCAGTTCTTC
cdr3_aa: CASSLGLASSSYNEQFF

d_call: TRBD2
v_call: TRBV7-9
j_call: TRBJ2-7
cdr3_nt: TGTGCCAGCAGCTTTTTTTCGGGAGGCCCTCTCAACGAGCAGTACTTC
cdr3_aa: CASSFFSGGPLNEQYF

d_call: .
v_call: TRBV28
j_call: TRBJ2-7
cdr3_nt: TGTGCCAGCAGTTTTCCGGAAACGGGACTCGCCTACGAGCAGTACTTC
cdr3_aa: CASSFPETGLAYEQYF

d_call: .
v_call: TRBV29-1
j_call: TRBJ2-1
cdr3_nt: TGCAGCGTTGAGGGCGGGTTCTACAATGAGCAGTTCTTC
cdr3_aa: CSVEGGFYNEQFF

d_call: .
v_call: TRBV5-8
j_call: TRBJ2-7
cdr3_nt: TGTGCCAGCAGCCCGCGCCCCGGGAGATACGAGCAGTACTTC
cdr3_aa: CASSPRPGRYEQYF

d_call: .
v_call: TRBV19
j_call: TRBJ2-7
cdr3_nt: TGTGCCAGTAGTGGAGGGTACGAGCAGTACTTC
cdr3_aa: CASSGGYEQYF

d_call: TRBD1
v_call: TRBV25-1
j_call: TRBJ2-7
cdr3_nt: TGTGCCAGCAGCGGGACAGGGTACGAGCAGTACTTC
cdr3_aa: CASSGTGYEQYF

d_call: .
v_call: TRBV19
j_call: TRBJ2-1
cdr3_nt: TGTGCCAGTAGTTTGGCGGGCTGGCAGTTCTTC
cdr3_aa: CASSLAGWQFF

d_call: .
v_call: TRBV4-2
j_call: TRBJ2-7
cdr3_nt: TGTGCCAGCAGCCAAGAGCTGGGTCGGGCCTACGAGCAGTACTTC
cdr3_aa: CASSQELGRAYEQYF

d_call: TRBD1
v_call: TRBV5-1
j_call: TRBJ1-2
cdr3_nt: TGCGCCAGCAGCTGGGAACCGGGACAGATGCACTATGGCTACACCTTC
cdr3_aa: CASSWEPGQMHYGYTF

d_call: TRBD1
v_call: TRBV7-9
j_call: TRBJ1-2
cdr3_nt: TGTGCCAGCAGCCAAAGGGACAGGGCTAACTATGGCTACACCTTC
cdr3_aa: CASSQRDRANYGYTF

d_call: TRBD2
v_call: TRBV11-1
j_call: TRBJ2-2
cdr3_nt: TGTGCCAGCAGCTTAGTGCGGGGGGGCTTCACCGGGGAGCTGTTTTTT
cdr3_aa: CASSLVRGGFTGELFF

d_call: .
v_call: TRBV29-1
j_call: TRBJ1-2
cdr3_nt: TGCAGCGTGAGCCGGGACACTAACTATGGCTACACCTTC
cdr3_aa: CSVSRDTNYGYTF

d_call: .
v_call: TRBV5-5
j_call: TRBJ2-7
cdr3_nt: TGTGCCAGCAGCTTGGCCCCCCGGGGTGGGGGCAACGAGCAGTACTTC
cdr3_aa: CASSLAPRGGGNEQYF

d_call: .
v_call: TRBV5-4
j_call: TRBJ2-6
cdr3_nt: TGTGCCAGCAGCAACTTGTACGCTGGGGCCAACGTCCTGACTTTC
cdr3_aa: CASSNLYAGANVLTF

d_call: TRBD2
v_call: TRBV5-1
j_call: TRBJ2-3
cdr3_nt: TGCGCCAGCAGCTTGGGGGGACTAGCCTTCCGCCAGTATTTT
cdr3_aa: CASSLGGLAFRQYF

d_call: .
v_call: TRBV5-5
j_call: TRBJ1-1
cdr3_nt: TGTGCCAGCAGCTTCTATGCGAGAATTGGCACTGAAGCTTTCTTT
cdr3_aa: CASSFYARIGTEAFF

d_call: TRBD2
v_call: TRBV2
j_call: TRBJ2-1
cdr3_nt: TGTGCCAGCAGACCGGGACTAGAGGCATACAATGAGCAGTTCTTC
cdr3_aa: CASRPGLEAYNEQFF

d_call: TRBD1
v_call: TRBV2
j_call: TRBJ2-1
cdr3_nt: TGTGCCAGCAGGGGAGACAGGGGGCACGATGAGCAGTTCTTC
cdr3_aa: CASRGDRGHDEQFF

d_call: TRBD2
v_call: TRBV13
j_call: TRBJ2-3
cdr3_nt: TGTGCCAGCAGCGGAGAGGGAGGGCGATCCCTCCCCACAGATAAGCAGTATTTT
cdr3_aa: CASSGEGGRSLPTDKQYF

d_call: TRBD1
v_call: TRBV6-1
j_call: TRBJ1-5
cdr3_nt: TGTGCCAGCAGTGAAGACAGGGGGCGAAAACCCCAGCATTTT
cdr3_aa: CASSEDRGRKPQHF

d_call: .
v_call: TRBV11-2
j_call: TRBJ2-7
cdr3_nt: TGTGCCAGCAGCCTGGGACAAGCCTACGTGGAGCAGTACTTC
cdr3_aa: CASSLGQAYVEQYF

d_call: .
v_call: TRBV4-2
j_call: TRBJ1-1
cdr3_nt: TGTGCCAGCAGCCGAACAGGGCGGGAGAAGAACACTGAAGCTTTCTTT
cdr3_aa: CASSRTGREKNTEAFF

d_call: TRBD1
v_call: TRBV9
j_call: TRBJ2-2
cdr3_nt: TGTGCCAGCAGCGCGGCAGGGGGCGACACCGGGGAGCTGTTTTTT
cdr3_aa: CASSAAGGDTGELFF

d_call: TRBD2
v_call: TRBV30
j_call: TRBJ2-3
cdr3_nt: TGTGCCGGGGGAGGGACTAGCGGGAGCACAGATACGCAGTATTTT
cdr3_aa: CAGGGTSGSTDTQYF

d_call: TRBD1
v_call: TRBV7-9
j_call: TRBJ2-7
cdr3_nt: TGTGCCAGCAGCTTACAGGGGGCTACCTCCTACGAGCAGTACTTC
cdr3_aa: CASSLQGATSYEQYF